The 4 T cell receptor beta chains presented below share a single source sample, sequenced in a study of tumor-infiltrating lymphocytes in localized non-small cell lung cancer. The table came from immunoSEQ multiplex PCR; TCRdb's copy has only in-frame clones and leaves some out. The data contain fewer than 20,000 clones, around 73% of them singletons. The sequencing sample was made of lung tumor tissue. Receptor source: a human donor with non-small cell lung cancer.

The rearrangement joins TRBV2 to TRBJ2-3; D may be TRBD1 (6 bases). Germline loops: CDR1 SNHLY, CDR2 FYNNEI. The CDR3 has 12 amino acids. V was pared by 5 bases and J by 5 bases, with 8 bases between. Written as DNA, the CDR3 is TGTGCCAGCAGTTTAGGGGGAGATACGCAGTATTTT. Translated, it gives CASSLGGDTQYF.

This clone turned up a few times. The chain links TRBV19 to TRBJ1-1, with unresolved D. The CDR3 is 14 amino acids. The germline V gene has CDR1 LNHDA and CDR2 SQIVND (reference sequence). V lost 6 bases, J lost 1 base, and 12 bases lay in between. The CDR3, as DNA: TGTGCCAGTAGCCGAACCCCCGGGAACACTGAAGCTTTCTTT. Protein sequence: CASSRTPGNTEAFF.

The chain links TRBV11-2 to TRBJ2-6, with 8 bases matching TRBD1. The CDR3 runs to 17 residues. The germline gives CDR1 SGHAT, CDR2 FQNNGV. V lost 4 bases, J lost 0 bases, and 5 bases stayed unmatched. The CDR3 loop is CASSSQGVGSGANVLTF. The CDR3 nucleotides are TGTGCCAGCAGCTCACAGGGGGTGGGCTCTGGGGCCAACGTCCTGACTTTC.

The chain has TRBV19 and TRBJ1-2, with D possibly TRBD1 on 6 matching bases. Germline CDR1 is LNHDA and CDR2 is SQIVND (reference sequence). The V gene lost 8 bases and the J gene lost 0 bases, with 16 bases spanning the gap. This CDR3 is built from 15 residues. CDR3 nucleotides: TGTGCCAGTCAAGCTTCAGGGGATCCTAACTATGGCTACACCTTC. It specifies CASQASGDPNYGYTF.